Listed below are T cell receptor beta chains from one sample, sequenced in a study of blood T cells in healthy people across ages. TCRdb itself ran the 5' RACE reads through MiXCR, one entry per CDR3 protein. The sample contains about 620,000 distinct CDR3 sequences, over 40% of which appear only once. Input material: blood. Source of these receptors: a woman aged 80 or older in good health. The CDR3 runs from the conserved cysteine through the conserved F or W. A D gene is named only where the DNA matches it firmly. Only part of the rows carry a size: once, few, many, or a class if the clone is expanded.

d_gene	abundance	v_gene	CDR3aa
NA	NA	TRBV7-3	CASSLDTGDYYEQYF
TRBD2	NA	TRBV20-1	CSAPWERGAEQYF
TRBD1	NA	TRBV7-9	CASSADREKGEQYF
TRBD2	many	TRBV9	CASSPWERENNEQFF
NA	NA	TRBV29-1	CSAGWENQPQHF
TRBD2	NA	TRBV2	CASSLGLAVLTDTRYF
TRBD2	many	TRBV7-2	CASSSTRTSAYNEQFF
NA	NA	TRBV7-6	CASSSRPGGEAFF
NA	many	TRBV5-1	CASSLAPSLGDEQFF
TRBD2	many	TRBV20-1	CSAYRLAGGTYNEQFF
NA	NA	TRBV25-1	CASSESPGEAYGYTF
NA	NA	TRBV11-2	CASSPWTVNYGYTF
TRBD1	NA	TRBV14	CASSRLTSRDSEQYF
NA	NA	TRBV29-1	CSVEDRGHGTQYF
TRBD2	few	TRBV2	CASSPGLAGRVEQFF
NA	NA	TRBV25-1	CASSESLQGEKLFF
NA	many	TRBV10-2	CASTGEQFMNTEAFF
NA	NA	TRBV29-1	CSVAQSYEQYF